Detailed here is one TCR beta chain. Its matching antigen is unknown. Assay execution took place at the deep level. The data were produced by immunoSEQ multiplex PCR, yet TCRdb's version contains in-frame clones alone and is incomplete. The data hold some 2.1 million clones, with over 85% observed a single time. The entry originates in a study of shared clonotypes between healthy human individuals. Study information: The donor pool was made up of two women and a few men aged 18 to 49. Findings of the study overall: Enrolling few donors narrowed the genetic and exposure-history diversity that was represented.

Selected positively for CCR7 and CD45RO-negative, naive CD8 cells excluded terminally differentiated effector memory CD45RA+ cells. From germline, CDR1 is MNHNS and CDR2 SASEGT. This CDR3 contains 19 residues. V was trimmed by 4 bases and J by 2 bases, leaving 23 bases between them. Sequencing used naive CD8+ T cells sorted from blood. The source is a man between 18 and 29 years old in good health. The chain carries TRBV6-1 and TRBJ1-4; D might be TRBD1 (5 bases). The CDR3 region has the DNA TGTGCCAGCAGTGTCGGGACCGCGTATTCGGATGTGACTAATGAAAAACTGTTTTTT. Translated: CASSVGTAYSDVTNEKLFF.